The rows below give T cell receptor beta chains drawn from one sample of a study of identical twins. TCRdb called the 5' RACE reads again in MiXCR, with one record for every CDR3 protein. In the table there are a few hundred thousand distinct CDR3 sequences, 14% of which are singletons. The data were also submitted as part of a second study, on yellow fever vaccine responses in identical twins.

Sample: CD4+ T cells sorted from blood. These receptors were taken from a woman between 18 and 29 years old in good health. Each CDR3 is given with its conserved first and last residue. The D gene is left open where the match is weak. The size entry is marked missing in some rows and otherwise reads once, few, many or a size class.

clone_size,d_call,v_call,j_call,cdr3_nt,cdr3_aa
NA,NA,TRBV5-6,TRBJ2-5,TGTGCCAGCAGCTTCCCCATATATGAGGTAGAGACCCAGTACTTC,CASSFPIYEVETQYF
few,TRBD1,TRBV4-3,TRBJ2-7,TGCGCCAGCAGCGAAAGGCGGGACAGGTCTTCCTACGAGCAGTACTTC,CASSERRDRSSYEQYF
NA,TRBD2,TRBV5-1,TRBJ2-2,TGCGCCAGCAGCCGGGAGGGGCCCGGGGAGCTGTTTTTT,CASSREGPGELFF
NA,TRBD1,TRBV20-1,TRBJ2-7,TGCAGTGCTAGAGATCCAGGGGGCAGCTACGAGCAGTACTTC,CSARDPGGSYEQYF
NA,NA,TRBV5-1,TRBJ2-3,TGCGCCAGCAGCGTGGGGAAACCACCAGATACGCAGTATTTT,CASSVGKPPDTQYF
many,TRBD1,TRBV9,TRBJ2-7,TGTGCCAGCAGCCCTGTGGGACAGGGTGTGGGGGAGCAGTACTTC,CASSPVGQGVGEQYF
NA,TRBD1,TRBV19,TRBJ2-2,TGTGCCAGTAGTATTCGGACAGGGGCGAACACCGGGGAGCTGTTTTTT,CASSIRTGANTGELFF
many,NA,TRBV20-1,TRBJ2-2,TGCAGTGTTCCCGAGCCTAACACCGGGGAGCTGTTTTTT,CSVPEPNTGELFF
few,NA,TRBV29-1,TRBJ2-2,TGCAGCGTTACCACGAACACCGGGGAGCTGTTTTTT,CSVTTNTGELFF
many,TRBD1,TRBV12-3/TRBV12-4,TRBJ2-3,TGTGCCAGCAGGGGGACAGGGGCCCCTCATACGCAGTATTTT,CASRGTGAPHTQYF
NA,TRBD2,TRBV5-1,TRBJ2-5,TGCGCCAGCAGCTTGCTCCTAGCGGGGGGTAACCAAGAGACCCAGTACTTC,CASSLLLAGGNQETQYF